This section outlines one T cell receptor beta chain sequence together with its context. The antigen is undetermined. The germline V gene has CDR1 SNHLY and CDR2 FYNNEI. Trimming cost V 2 bases and J 0 bases, with 7 bases left between them. This CDR3 spans 14 amino acids. This sample was taken from a study of CD8 T cells in Susac syndrome. It was negative isolation that provided the CD8+ and CD4+ T cells, whereas TEMRA cells were enriched by FACS. With random hexamers, about 0.45 to 1 ug RNA was reverse transcribed. An immunoSEQ multiplex PCR amplified TCR beta CDR3 over 54 Vbeta and 13 Jbeta. TCRdb called the immunoSEQ multiplex PCR reads again in MiXCR, with one record for every CDR3 protein. This sample has approximately 120,000 distinct CDR3 sequences, with around 95% found just once. Study-wide findings and caveats: In its TCR sequencing and HLA analysis, the study acknowledged that the number of individuals was relatively small.

This chain joins TRBV2 and TRBJ1-1; D not resolved. This clonotype was sampled from a human donor in good health. The material sequenced was CD4+ T cells from PBMCs. The CDR3 loop reads CASSELTMNTEAFF. For the CDR3, the DNA is TGTGCCAGCAGTGAACTGACTATGAACACTGAAGCTTTCTTT.